The table lists the clone carrying this T cell receptor (beta chain) with many counts. Its antigen is currently unknown. This entry belongs to a study of T-cell memory formation after mild COVID-19. The wider study: Largely donor-specific TCR clusters were found. General study findings and limits: Pre-infection memory held some responding clones, suggesting pre-existing cross-reactive T cells responded. CD4/CD8 balance characterized clones contracting day 15 to 85, and CD4+ skew characterized later expanders.

Between the trimmed V and J ends, which lost 0 bases and 0 bases, there was a span of 18 bases. Germline CDR1 DFQATT, CDR2 SNEGSKA (reference sequence). The CDR3 extends over 18 amino acids. 5'RACE with constant-segment primers built TCRalpha and TCRbeta cDNA libraries with UMIs. TCRdb recomputed calls from the 5' RACE reads with MiXCR, one row per CDR3 protein. The sample yields 450,000 to 650,000 distinct CDR3 sequences, around 21% seen once. The sample taken for sequencing was PBMCs or a T cell subset sorted from them (not recorded which). The chain recombines TRBV20-1 with TRBJ1-5; D remains unclear. The source is an adult woman who had mild COVID-19 (a few samples of this study predate the infection). Cell type and time point are not known. CDR3 DNA sequence: TGCAGTGCTAGAGATATGGCTAGCGGGGTGTATAGCAATCAGCCCCAGCATTTT. Residues: CSARDMASGVYSNQPQHF.